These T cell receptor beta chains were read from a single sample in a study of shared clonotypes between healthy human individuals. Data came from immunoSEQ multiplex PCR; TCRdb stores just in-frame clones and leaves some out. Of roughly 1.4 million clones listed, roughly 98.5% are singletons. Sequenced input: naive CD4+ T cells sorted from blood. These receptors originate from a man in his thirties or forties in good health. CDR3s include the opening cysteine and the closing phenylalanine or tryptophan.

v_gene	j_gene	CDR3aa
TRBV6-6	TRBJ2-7	CASSYVMPYEQYF
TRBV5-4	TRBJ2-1	CASSLGLAGPYNEQFF
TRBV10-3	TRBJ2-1	CAISESEGTEQFF
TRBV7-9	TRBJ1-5	CASSLGFRGSQPQHF
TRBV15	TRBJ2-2	CATRAVRYTGELFF
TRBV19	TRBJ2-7	CASSAVAGSSYEQYF
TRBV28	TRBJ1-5	CASSQTGPNQPQHF
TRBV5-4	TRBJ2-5	CASSLELAEGTQYF
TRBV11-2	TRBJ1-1	CASRSGRLGNTEAFF
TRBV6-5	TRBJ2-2	CASTYGGSGTGELFF
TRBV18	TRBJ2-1	CASSSFSSGNNEQFF
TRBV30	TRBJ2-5	CAWTRKETQYF
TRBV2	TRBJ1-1	CASKGIVGTEAFF
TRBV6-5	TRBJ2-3	CASSYIGPNTDTQYF
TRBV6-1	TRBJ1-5	CASSEMELRNQPQHF
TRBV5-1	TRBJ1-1	CASSLGPSGTEAFF
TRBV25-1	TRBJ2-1	CASSSPGRYNEQFF
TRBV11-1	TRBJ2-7	CASSGGGLAGAYEQYF
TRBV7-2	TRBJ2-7	CASSLGTGGREQYF
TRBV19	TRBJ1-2	CASSKTGVDGYTF
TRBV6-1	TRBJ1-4	CASSVPLLETDRVVREKLFF
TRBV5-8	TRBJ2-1	CASSPGTGREQFF
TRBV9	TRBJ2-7	CASSVGGAQHEQYF
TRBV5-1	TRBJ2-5	CASSLDGGTETQYF
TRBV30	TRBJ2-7	CAWSRRPDSYEQYF
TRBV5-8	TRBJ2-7	CASSRGGTSRTYEQYF
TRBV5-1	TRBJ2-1	CASSLAYNNEQFF
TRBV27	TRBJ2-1	CASSPYSVGTYNEQFF
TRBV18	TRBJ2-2	CASSLARNQGTGELFF
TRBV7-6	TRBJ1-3	CASSLAQGNGISGNTIYF
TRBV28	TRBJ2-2	CASRGLAGGEDTGELFF
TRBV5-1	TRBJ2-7	CASSFFGGSATYEQYF
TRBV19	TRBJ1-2	CASSSGAGGYGYTF
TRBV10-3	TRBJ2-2	CAISGVGRTGELFF
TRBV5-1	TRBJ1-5	CASSSTAGGSEPQHF
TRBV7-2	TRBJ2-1	CASSFRPGTGQEQFF
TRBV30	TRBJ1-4	CAWRPAHGGGRGEKLFF
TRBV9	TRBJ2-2	CASSAAPGFTGELFF
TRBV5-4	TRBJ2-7	CASSIGEGLINYEQYF
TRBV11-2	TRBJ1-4	CASSLVGTPNEKLFF
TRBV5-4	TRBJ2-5	CASSPAGDLRETQYF
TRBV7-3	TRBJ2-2	CASSLNRQGVSGELFF
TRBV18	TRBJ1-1	CASTQGNTEAFF
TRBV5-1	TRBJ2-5	CASSLAGPVNQETQYF
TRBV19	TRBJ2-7	CASQAGTVRDEQYF
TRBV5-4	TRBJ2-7	CASSWGLAGDYEQYF
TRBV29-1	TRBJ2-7	CSVLGPGEQYF
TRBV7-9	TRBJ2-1	CAGSIRDYRGREYNEQFF
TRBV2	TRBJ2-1	CASSYKRGTNEQFF
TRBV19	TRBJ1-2	CASSIGLRASYGYTF
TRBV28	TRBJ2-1	CASSGGTAYNEQFF
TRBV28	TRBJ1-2	CASSGSFCTF
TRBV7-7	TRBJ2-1	CASSSSAGGYNEQFF
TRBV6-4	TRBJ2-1	CASSPLAGQDEQFF
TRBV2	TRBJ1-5	CASRDRDLQGQPQHF